Listed below are T cell receptor beta chains from one sample, sequenced in a study of blood T cell repertoires in COVID-19. Generated by immunoSEQ multiplex PCR, the TCRdb table keeps only in-frame clones and is missing some. The repertoire includes around 70,000 clones, around 87% of them detected once, and approximately 29% sits in the top ten. Sequencing was done on a sample of peripheral blood. The receptors shown here come from a woman older than 75 with active or convalescent COVID-19. CDR3s include the opening cysteine and the closing phenylalanine or tryptophan. Fields, in order: J gene, clone size, V gene, D gene, CDR3 DNA, CDR3 protein. The D gene is left open where the match is weak. Clone size is not always given. Where it is, it says once, few, many or a class for expanded clones.

j_gene: TRBJ1-2; abundance: -; v_gene: TRBV4-1; d_gene: TRBD1; CDR3nt: TGCGCCAGCAGCCAAGACCCGACATACCAGGGGGCCTATGGCTACACCTTC; CDR3aa: CASSQDPTYQGAYGYTF
j_gene: TRBJ2-3; abundance: -; v_gene: TRBV4-1; d_gene: -; CDR3nt: TGCGCCAGCAGCCAAGTATTCGGGGGAAGCACAGATACGCAGTATTTT; CDR3aa: CASSQVFGGSTDTQYF
j_gene: TRBJ2-3; abundance: -; v_gene: TRBV4-1; d_gene: TRBD2; CDR3nt: TGCGCCAGCAGCCCACGGTGGGGACTAGATATAGATACGCAGTATTTT; CDR3aa: CASSPRWGLDIDTQYF
j_gene: TRBJ2-2; abundance: -; v_gene: TRBV11-2; d_gene: -; CDR3nt: TGTGCCAGCAGCTTACCCGGCCAGGCCACCGGGGAGCTGTTTTTT; CDR3aa: CASSLPGQATGELFF
j_gene: TRBJ2-7; abundance: -; v_gene: TRBV4-1; d_gene: TRBD2; CDR3nt: TGCGCCAGCAGCCGACTAGCGGGGGGCCTTTACGAGCAGTACTTC; CDR3aa: CASSRLAGGLYEQYF
j_gene: TRBJ1-2; abundance: -; v_gene: TRBV19; d_gene: -; CDR3nt: TGTGCCAGTAGTCTCGCCGGAGGATCCCTTATTTCGTACGGCTACACCTTC; CDR3aa: CASSLAGGSLISYGYTF
j_gene: TRBJ2-2; abundance: -; v_gene: TRBV9; d_gene: TRBD2; CDR3nt: TGTGCCAGCAGCGCCGGGGGGGGCCAGCCCGGGGAGCTGTTTTTT; CDR3aa: CASSAGGGQPGELFF
j_gene: TRBJ1-5; abundance: -; v_gene: TRBV19; d_gene: -; CDR3nt: TGTGCCAGTAGTCCCTATCGGGGGAATAGCAATCAGCCCCAGCATTTT; CDR3aa: CASSPYRGNSNQPQHF
j_gene: TRBJ2-1; abundance: -; v_gene: TRBV7-2; d_gene: -; CDR3nt: TGTGCCAGCAGCCCCCGGGGAGGTAGCAATGAGCAGTTCTTC; CDR3aa: CASSPRGGSNEQFF
j_gene: TRBJ1-4; abundance: -; v_gene: TRBV18; d_gene: -; CDR3nt: TGTGCCAGCTCTGAAGGGACAACTGATGAAAAACTGTTTTTT; CDR3aa: CASSEGTTDEKLFF
j_gene: TRBJ2-3; abundance: -; v_gene: TRBV6-5; d_gene: -; CDR3nt: TGTGCCAGCAGACTCCCGGGAACAGATACGCAGTATTTT; CDR3aa: CASRLPGTDTQYF
j_gene: TRBJ1-3; abundance: -; v_gene: TRBV11-3; d_gene: -; CDR3nt: TGTGCCAGCAGCTCAGGGGCTGGAAACACCATATATTTT; CDR3aa: CASSSGAGNTIYF
j_gene: TRBJ2-7; abundance: once; v_gene: TRBV10-3; d_gene: TRBD1; CDR3nt: TGTGCCATCACCTCCGGGACAGGCTTCTACGAGCAGTACTTC; CDR3aa: CAITSGTGFYEQYF
j_gene: TRBJ2-3; abundance: -; v_gene: TRBV7-2; d_gene: -; CDR3nt: TGTGCCAGCAGCTTAGGTAGGAGGGGGCGAACAGATACGCAGTATTTT; CDR3aa: CASSLGRRGRTDTQYF
j_gene: TRBJ2-5; abundance: -; v_gene: TRBV5-1; d_gene: TRBD2; CDR3nt: TGCGCCAGCAGCTTGTCAGGGACTAGCGGTGAGACCCAGTACTTC; CDR3aa: CASSLSGTSGETQYF
j_gene: TRBJ1-6; abundance: -; v_gene: TRBV6-5; d_gene: TRBD1; CDR3nt: TGTGCCAGCAGCCATGGACAGGGTGAATCACCCCTCCACTTT; CDR3aa: CASSHGQGESPLHF
j_gene: TRBJ1-3; abundance: once; v_gene: TRBV5-8; d_gene: -; CDR3nt: TGTGCCAGCAGCTTGAGGCAGGGCTCTGGAAACACCATATATTTT; CDR3aa: CASSLRQGSGNTIYF
j_gene: TRBJ2-6; abundance: -; v_gene: TRBV9; d_gene: -; CDR3nt: TGTGCCAGCAGCGTAGAATCCCCAGGGACTGGGGCCAACGTCCTGACTTTC; CDR3aa: CASSVESPGTGANVLTF
j_gene: TRBJ1-5; abundance: -; v_gene: TRBV5-6; d_gene: -; CDR3nt: TGTGCCAGCAGCTTATCTTCGGGCAATCAGCCCCAGCATTTT; CDR3aa: CASSLSSGNQPQHF
j_gene: TRBJ2-7; abundance: -; v_gene: TRBV7-8; d_gene: TRBD1; CDR3nt: TGTGCCAGCAGCTCGGGACAGGTTAGGTCCTACGAGCAGTACTTC; CDR3aa: CASSSGQVRSYEQYF
j_gene: TRBJ1-1; abundance: -; v_gene: TRBV29-1; d_gene: -; CDR3nt: TGCAGCGTTGAAGGGACTGTGGCTTTCTTT; CDR3aa: CSVEGTVAFF
j_gene: TRBJ2-2; abundance: -; v_gene: TRBV7-8; d_gene: -; CDR3nt: TGTGCCAGCAGCTTAGAAGGAGGGACCGGGGAGCTGTTTTTT; CDR3aa: CASSLEGGTGELFF
j_gene: TRBJ1-2; abundance: once; v_gene: TRBV10-3; d_gene: -; CDR3nt: TGTGCCACCCATCCCGCAGGGGATCATTATGGCTACACCTTC; CDR3aa: CATHPAGDHYGYTF
j_gene: TRBJ2-7; abundance: -; v_gene: TRBV20-1; d_gene: TRBD2; CDR3nt: TGCAGTGCTAGTTTCGGGGGGGCATTCAAGGACGAGCAGTACTTC; CDR3aa: CSASFGGAFKDEQYF
j_gene: TRBJ1-1; abundance: -; v_gene: TRBV4-1; d_gene: TRBD1; CDR3nt: TGCGCCAGCAGCCGCGGACAGGGGTCGAACACTGAAGCTTTCTTT; CDR3aa: CASSRGQGSNTEAFF
j_gene: TRBJ1-5; abundance: -; v_gene: TRBV6-5; d_gene: -; CDR3nt: TGTGCCAGCAGAAGAGGAGGGGTGGGTCAGCCCCAGCATTTT; CDR3aa: CASRRGGVGQPQHF
j_gene: TRBJ1-5; abundance: few; v_gene: TRBV19; d_gene: -; CDR3nt: TGTGCCAGTAGTCTCACGGGGTCCCAGCATTTT; CDR3aa: CASSLTGSQHF